The next 23 T cell receptor beta chains were all read from a single sample in a study of metastatic and nonmetastatic thyroid tumors. Until they underwent thyroid surgery, no patient had received any treatment. Using MiXCR, TCRdb re-called clones from the PCR reads. The table lists about 39,000 clones, approximately 19% of them singletons. Sequenced: blood. The receptors shown here come from a female donor with papillary thyroid cancer or a benign thyroid nodule (not recorded which). Some clones in this sample may be carry-over from other donors' samples.

This clone was recorded at least ten times. The chain links TRBV12-3 or TRBV12-4 to TRBJ2-2; 7 bases fit TRBD2. The CDR3 consists of 19 residues. The V and J ends lost 3 bases and 1 base, in that order; junction bases with no gene match: 14. This chain's CDR3 is CASSLAWGGGPKNTGELFF. CDR3 DNA: TGTGCCAGCAGTTTGGCGTGGGGGGGAGGGCCTAAGAACACCGGGGAGCTGTTTTTT.

This clone rates as medium-sized. V is TRBV6-1 and J is TRBJ2-7; the D gene is possibly TRBD1 (6 bases). Trimming took off 2 bases at V and 0 bases at J, with 17 bases between the two ends. The V gene's germline CDR1 is MNHNS and CDR2 SASEGT. The CDR3 consists of 17 residues. The CDR3 bases are TGTGCCAGCAGTGAATATCGTACAGGGTGGATCTCCTACGAGCAGTACTTC. As protein: CASSEYRTGWISYEQYF.

This clone was picked up many times. The V gene is TRBV24-1, the J gene TRBJ2-1, with TRBD2 identical over 9 bases. Germline values: CDR1 KGHDR, CDR2 SFDVKD. This CDR3 spans 16 amino acids. Losses at the gene ends were 3 bases for V and 3 bases for J; bases not matched to a gene: 5. The CDR3 region has the DNA TGTGCCACCAGTGATCGTAGCGGGAGCATCTACAATGAGCAGTTCTTC. Its protein product is CATSDRSGSIYNEQFF.

A few counts support this clone. This clone may be a read error of a much larger clone one base away. The chain carries TRBV16 and TRBJ2-3; D call uncertain. Germline assignment: CDR1 KGHSY and CDR2 FQNENV. CDR3 length: 13 amino acids. CDR3 nucleotide sequence: TGTGCCAGCATCCAATTCCTGGGGTTCCCGCAGTATTTT. Translation gives CASIQFLGFPQYF. The variable domain in full, completed from reference TRBV16 and TRBJ2-3, reads GEEVAQTPKHLVRGEGQKAKLYCAPIKGHSYVFWYQQVLKNEFKFLISFQNENVFDETGMPKERFSAKCLPNSPCSLEIQATKLEDSAVYFCASIQFLGFPQYFGPGTRLTVL.

This sequence joins TRBV13 and TRBJ2-7, with D tentatively TRBD1 or TRBD2 (5 bases each). Germline-derived CDR1 and CDR2 are PRHDT and FYEKMQ (reference sequence). V was clipped by 10 bases and J by 4 bases, with 26 bases between them. CDR3 length: 16 amino acids. This chain's CDR3 is CATQLRTGPSGYEQYF. CDR3 in DNA: TGTGCCACCCAACTTCGTACGGGGCCCTCGGGGTACGAGCAGTACTTC.

This clone occurred many times. V is TRBV7-9 and J is TRBJ2-1; maybe TRBD2 (6 bases). Trimming removed 4 bases at V and 7 bases at J, with 20 bases between. Germline V lookup: CDR1 SEHNR, CDR2 FQNEAQ (reference sequence). The CDR3 has 16 amino acids. CDR3 sequence: CASSSTLADNLNEQFF. Written as DNA, the CDR3 is TGTGCCAGCAGCTCCACCTTAGCGGATAACCTTAATGAGCAGTTCTTC.

The rearrangement joins TRBV20-1 to TRBJ1-2, with 10 bases matching TRBD1. J gave up 6 bases and V 2 bases, and 9 bases lay outside the gene matches. This CDR3 region has 15 residues. CDR1 and CDR2 from the germline V gene are DFQATT and SNEGSKA (reference sequence). The CDR3 coding sequence is TGCAGTGCTAGATTCGGACAGGGGGATAGCGATGGCTACACCTTC. Translated, it gives CSARFGQGDSDGYTF.

The chain combines TRBV6-2 or TRBV6-3 with TRBJ2-2, with TRBD1 matching 12 bases. CDR1 is MNHEY, CDR2 SVGEGT, per germline. With 10 bases clipped from V and 6 bases from J, the junction kept 15 bases outside the gene matches. CDR3 length: 17 amino acids. The CDR3 region is CAITTLGQGAWSGELFF. The CDR3 bases are TGTGCCATCACTACACTGGGACAGGGGGCCTGGTCCGGGGAGCTGTTTTTT.

This clone was seen more than once but under ten times. A read error is possible here, since a much larger clone lies one base away. The rearrangement uses TRBV2 and TRBJ2-5, with D unclear. This CDR3 comprises 14 residues. The germline V gene has CDR1 SNHLY and CDR2 FYNNEI. Trimming took 9 bases from V and 2 from J, leaving 16 bases between them. CDR3 amino acids: CARTESIGQETQYF. CDR3 nucleotides: TGTGCCAGAACTGAAAGTATAGGGCAAGAGACCCAGTACTTC.

A word on this clone: The CDR3 does not close with the conserved phenylalanine or tryptophan, likely indicating a read error. The rearrangement uses TRBV28 and TRBJ2-6; TRBD1 matches 8 bases. Germline lookup yields CDR1 MDHEN and CDR2 SYDVKM. The J segment lost 0 bases and the V segment lost 5 bases, leaving 6 bases of the junction unmatched. This CDR3 is built from 17 residues. The CDR3 DNA reads TGTGCCAGCAGTGTACAGGGGGGAGGCTCTGGGGCCAACGTCCTGACTTCC. Its protein is CASSVQGGGSGANVLTS.

There are a few counts of this clone. This rearrangement joins TRBV20-1 to TRBJ2-7, with D perhaps TRBD2 (5 bases). The V and J ends lost 4 bases and 4 bases respectively, with 14 bases between them. The CDR3 contains 13 residues. CDR1 is DFQATT and CDR2 is SNEGSKA in the germline V gene (reference sequence). DNA for the CDR3: TGCAGTGCTAACGAACTAGAACTATACGAGCAGTACTTC. It is translated as CSANELELYEQYF.

By share of the sample, this clone is medium-sized. The V and J genes are TRBV6-2 or TRBV6-3 and TRBJ1-6; D ambiguous. V lost 6 bases to trimming and J lost 6 bases, with 6 bases between them. The CDR3 has 12 residues. CDR1 is MNHEY and CDR2 is SVGEGT in the germline V gene. The CDR3 reads CASSYSNSPLHF. CDR3 nucleotide sequence: TGTGCCAGCAGCTACAGTAATTCACCCCTCCACTTT.

This clone was seen many times. In DNA form, the CDR3 reads TGTGCCAGCAGCCGTGGGGGCGGGAGGGCCGATACGCAGTATTTT. This encodes CASSRGGGRADTQYF. The rearrangement links TRBV7-8 to TRBJ2-3, with TRBD2 matching 9 bases. The germline gives CDR1 SGHVS, CDR2 FQNEAQ. CDR3 length: 15 residues. V dropped 5 bases and J dropped 6; count of bases not matched to a gene: 9.

This clone occurred many times. The chain uses TRBV18 and TRBJ2-3; weak D call: TRBD1 (6 bases). Germline CDR1 and CDR2: KGHSH and LQKENI. V was cut by 2 bases and J by 5 bases, with 8 bases left in between. The length of the CDR3 is 13 residues. CDR3 DNA sequence: TGTGCCAGCTCACCAGACAGGCTAGATACGCAGTATTTT. It yields the protein CASSPDRLDTQYF.

In this sample, this clone turned up many times. This chain connects TRBV27 to TRBJ1-2, with 8 bases identical to TRBD1. CDR1 and CDR2 from the germline V gene are MNHEY and SMNVEV (reference sequence). The trim removed 6 bases at V and 3 bases at J, leaving 6 bases unmatched. This CDR3 has 14 residues. This CDR3 reads CASRRQGSYYGYTF. CDR3 nucleotide sequence: TGTGCCAGCAGAAGACAGGGGAGTTACTATGGCTACACCTTC.

In this sample, this clone turned up many times. A much more abundant neighbour one base away suggests this may be a read error. Other nucleotide sequences from this sample produce the same CDR3. CDR3 loop: CASSFDGETQYF. As DNA, the CDR3 is TGTGCCAGCAGTTTCGATGGTGAGACCCAGTACTTC. The chain recombines TRBV12-3 or TRBV12-4 with TRBJ2-5, with D uncertain. The CDR3 consists of 12 residues. Trimming removed 3 bases at V and 5 bases at J, with 7 bases between.

This clone was seen at least ten times. This chain connects TRBV11-2 to TRBJ2-3; 10 bases align to TRBD2. V gave up 0 bases and J gave up 6 bases; unmatched junction bases: 9. This CDR3 region has 17 residues. Looked up from germline, CDR1 is SGHAT and CDR2 is FQNNGV. This CDR3 reads CASSLEAAGGIVDTQYF. The CDR3 DNA reads as TGTGCCAGCAGCTTAGAAGCAGCGGGAGGGATAGTGGATACGCAGTATTTT.

This clone was picked up a small number of times. V is TRBV15 and J is TRBJ2-5; D is undetermined. The CDR3 is 16 amino acids. V was pared by 1 base and J by 1 base, with 13 bases between. Germline loops: CDR1 LNHNV, CDR2 YYDKDF (reference sequence). The DNA of the CDR3 is TGTGCCACCAGCAGAGGTTTGGTACAGATCCAAGAGACCCAGTACTTC. Residues: CATSRGLVQIQETQYF.

This clone has more than one count but fewer than ten. A much larger clone sits a single nucleotide away, making a read error possible. V usage is TRBV7-9 and J usage is TRBJ2-5, with D possibly TRBD1 on 6 matching bases. The CDR3 extends over 13 amino acids. CDR1 and CDR2 from the germline V gene are SEHNR and FQNEAQ (reference sequence). For the CDR3, the DNA is TGTGCCAGCAGCCCGGACAGCCAAGGGACCCAGTACTTC. Translation: CASSPDSQGTQYF.

The table lists this clone with many counts. V gene TRBV11-2 combines with J gene TRBJ2-2; 8 positions match TRBD2. The CDR3 is 16 residues long. Germline assignment: CDR1 SGHAT and CDR2 FQNNGV. With V trimmed by 4 bases and J by 5 bases, 9 bases remained unmatched. Written as DNA, the CDR3 is TGTGCCAGCAGCTCGGCTACTAGCGGTAATACCGGGGAGCTGTTTTTT. Amino acids: CASSSATSGNTGELFF. The whole variable domain, filled in from reference TRBV11-2 and TRBJ2-2, reads EAGVAQSPRYKIIEKRQSVAFWCNPISGHATLYWYQQILGQGPKLLIQFQNNGVVDDSQLPKDRFSAERLKGVDSTLKIQPAKLEDSAVYLCASSSATSGNTGELFFGEGSRLTVL.

In its sample, this clone was seen many times. V and J are TRBV19 and TRBJ2-3; TRBD2 matches at 10 bases. After removal of 4 bases from V and 6 bases from J, the junction contained 4 bases not matched to a gene. CDR3 length: 14 amino acids. Germline-derived CDR1 and CDR2 are LNHDA and SQIVND (reference sequence). The CDR3 is CASSTAGGVDTQYF. The CDR3 DNA sequence: TGTGCCAGTAGTACAGCGGGAGGGGTGGATACGCAGTATTTT.

This clone appeared many times. The V call is TRBV6-1, the J call TRBJ1-2; D is perhaps TRBD1 (5 bases). This CDR3 region has 13 residues. Germline V lookup: CDR1 MNHNS, CDR2 SASEGT. Trimming took off 6 bases at V and 2 bases at J, with 10 bases between the two ends. CDR3 protein: CASRQVSNYGYTF. The CDR3 nucleotides are TGTGCCAGCAGACAGGTCTCCAACTATGGCTACACCTTC.

This rearrangement joins TRBV20-1 to TRBJ2-2, with D unclear. CDR1 is DFQATT and CDR2 is SNEGSKA in the germline V gene (reference sequence). CDR3 length: 15 amino acids. Trimming removed 2 bases at V and 7 bases at J, with 17 bases between. Here the CDR3 DNA reads TGCAGTGCTAGACTGGGCGGCACGGACGGCGGGGAGCTGTTTTTT. Its protein is CSARLGGTDGGELFF.